Shown below are 19 T cell receptor beta chains from a single sample sequenced in a study of T cells expressing NK-cell markers. TCRdb re-called the 5' RACE reads; one entry per CDR3 protein, DNA not given. This sample's clone table lists 250,000 or so distinct CDR3 sequences. Material: blood T cells: a sorted CD56 or NKG2C T cell subset, CD4+ or CD8+ T cells, or bulk PBMC T cells (not recorded which). Receptors originate from a woman between 18 and 70 years old in good health.

The chain joins TRBV12-3 or TRBV12-4 to TRBJ1-2; no DNA is available, so the TRBD1 call from TCRdb remains unchecked. This CDR3 spans 15 amino acids. This chain's CDR3 is CASSLVGQGSYGYTF.

The chain links TRBV7-3 to TRBJ2-1; TCRdb's D call of TRBD1 is untestable without DNA. Germline CDR1 reads SGHTA; CDR2 reads FQGTGA. The CDR3 loop spans 13 amino acids. The CDR3 sequence is CASRLGRGDEQFF.

The chain carries TRBV18 and TRBJ1-4; with no DNA, the TCRdb D assignment of TRBD1 cannot be verified. The CDR3 runs 18 residues. Germline V gene data show CDR1 as KGHSH and CDR2 as LQKENI. The chain's CDR3 is CASSPLSSNTGDNEKLFF.

The V gene is TRBV11-2, the J gene TRBJ2-7; lacking DNA, the TRBD1 call made by TCRdb goes unchecked. The germline V gene has CDR1 SGHAT and CDR2 FQNNGV. There are 15 residues in the CDR3. The CDR3 is CASSETGQSSYEQYF.

The chain couples TRBV6-5 to TRBJ2-1; TCRdb's D call of TRBD1 is untestable without DNA. The CDR3 consists of 14 residues. Germline assignment: CDR1 MNHEY and CDR2 SVGAGI. CDR3: CASSYSTQGLEQFF.

The V and J genes are TRBV5-1 and TRBJ2-7; TCRdb proposes TRBD2, but this gene call is untestable without DNA. This CDR3 spans 16 amino acids. CDR1 SGHRS and CDR2 YFSETQ come from the germline V gene. The chain's CDR3 is CASSLGAGGLSYEQYF. Full variable domain (outside the CDR3, taken from reference TRBV5-1 and TRBJ2-7): KAGVTQTPRYLIKTRGQQVTLSCSPISGHRSVSWYQQTPGQGLQFLFEYFSETQRNKGNFPGRFSGRQFSNSRSEMNVSTLELGDSALYLCASSLGAGGLSYEQYFGPGTRLTVT.

V and J are TRBV5-1 and TRBJ2-7. This CDR3 has 14 amino acids. Germline V gene sequence: CDR1 SGHRS, CDR2 YFSETQ. Here the CDR3 reads CASSLGEPTYEQYF.

This CDR3 is CASSPSSFDTQYF. This chain links TRBV4-3 with TRBJ2-3; TCRdb gives TRBD2 as the D gene, but with no DNA this cannot be confirmed. The germline V gene encodes CDR1 LGHNA and CDR2 YSLEER. The CDR3 totals 13 residues.

The rearrangement joins TRBV19 to TRBJ2-3. Germline-derived CDR1 and CDR2 are LNHDA and SQIVND (reference sequence). This CDR3 is 15 amino acids long. The CDR3 sequence: CASSYSQTSTDTQYF.

This chain uses TRBV18 with TRBJ2-5; TCRdb lists TRBD2, though no DNA is available to test this call. Per the germline V gene, CDR1 is KGHSH and CDR2 is LQKENI. The CDR3 length is 15 residues. The CDR3 sequence: CASSPPRTSVETQYF.

V is TRBV29-1 and J is TRBJ2-3; TCRdb's assignment of TRBD1 cannot be checked, as there is no DNA. Germline CDR1 and CDR2: SQVTM and ANQGSEA. CDR3 length: 13 residues. CDR3 in amino acids: CSVARGGTDTQYF.

The chain carries TRBV7-3 and TRBJ2-3. The CDR3 extends over 14 amino acids. Germline CDR1 SGHTA, CDR2 FQGTGA. CDR3 sequence reads: CASSFNGPTDTQYF.

The rearrangement uses TRBV29-1 and TRBJ1-1. Germline values: CDR1 SQVTM, CDR2 ANQGSEA. This CDR3 contains 13 residues. CDR3 loop: CSVEDWREWGAFF.

V usage is TRBV28 and J usage is TRBJ2-1; TCRdb's D call, TRBD1, is unchecked because there is no DNA. From germline, CDR1 is MDHEN and CDR2 SYDVKM. This CDR3 contains 15 residues. The CDR3 loop reads CASAGLGRSNNEQFF.

The chain uses TRBV3-1 and TRBJ2-1. Germline V gene sequence: CDR1 LGHDT, CDR2 YNNKEL (reference sequence). This CDR3 is 14 amino acids long. The CDR3 reads CASSQSSRLNEQFF.

The chain uses TRBV5-1 and TRBJ2-2; with no DNA, the TCRdb D assignment of TRBD2 cannot be verified. CDR3 length: 14 residues. The germline V gene has CDR1 SGHRS and CDR2 YFSETQ. This chain's CDR3 is CASNTSPNTGELFF.

V usage is TRBV20-1 and J usage is TRBJ2-7. The length of the CDR3 is 11 residues. The germline V gene has CDR1 DFQATT and CDR2 SNEGSKA (reference sequence). CDR3 region: CSGVIAYEQYF.

The CDR3 is CASSPPGRELDTQYF. The chain employs TRBV7-3 and TRBJ2-3; the TCRdb call, TRBD1, lacks DNA for checking. Per the germline V gene, CDR1 is SGHTA and CDR2 is FQGTGA. CDR3 length: 15 amino acids.

V and J are TRBV6-1 and TRBJ2-5; TCRdb picks TRBD2, but there is no DNA to check that call. The CDR3 is made up of 17 amino acids. The germline V gene encodes CDR1 MNHNS and CDR2 SASEGT. CDR3 loop: CASSDPSVQGGEETQYF.